One and the same sample provided the 11 T cell receptor beta chains below, sequenced in a study of early T cells in non-severe SARS-CoV-2 infection. TCRdb independently ran MiXCR on the 5' RACE reads; one entry per CDR3 protein. Seen here are 100,000 or so distinct CDR3 sequences, about 12% observed once, and the top ten hold about 6%. Specimen: whole blood. These receptors were taken from an adult who was a healthcare worker with PCR-confirmed SARS-CoV-2 infection or an uninfected control (not recorded which).

This clonotype came up many times. This chain connects TRBV28 to TRBJ2-7; 12 nucleotides agree with TRBD2. This CDR3 is 16 amino acids long. Per germline, CDR1 MDHEN and CDR2 SYDVKM. V shed 7 bases, J shed 4 bases, and the junction held 11 bases outside the gene matches. This CDR3 reads CASNSRLAGGQYEQYF. CDR3 bases: TGTGCCAGCAACTCGCGCCTAGCGGGAGGGCAGTACGAGCAGTACTTC.

This clonotype was detected a few times. The chain carries TRBV19 and TRBJ2-7, with TRBD1 as a possible D gene (5 bases). Per the germline V gene, CDR1 is LNHDA and CDR2 is SQIVND (reference sequence). The V end was cut by 0 bases, the J end by 0 bases, with 9 bases between. This CDR3 is 15 amino acids long. The CDR3 coding sequence is TGTGCCAGTAGTATAGAGCACAGGAGCTCCTACGAGCAGTACTTC. It is translated as CASSIEHRSSYEQYF.

This clonotype was counted many times. V and J are TRBV5-5 and TRBJ1-6; D is uncertain. The germline V gene encodes CDR1 SGHKS and CDR2 YYEKEE (reference sequence). This CDR3 comprises 16 residues. Trimming took 0 bases from V and 0 from J, leaving 7 bases between them. CDR3 in amino acids: CASSLDWSSYNSPLHF. The CDR3 bases are TGTGCCAGCAGCTTGGACTGGAGCTCCTATAATTCACCCCTCCACTTT.

The V gene is TRBV6-5, the J gene TRBJ2-1; D gene unclear. CDR3 length: 13 amino acids. CDR1 and CDR2 from the germline V gene are MNHEY and SVGAGI. V lost 6 bases and J 4 bases, leaving 10 bases between the germline ends. In DNA form, the CDR3 reads TGTGCCAGCAGCCTCAGACCTTACAATGAGCAGTTCTTC. Its protein product is CASSLRPYNEQFF.

Only a few counts were recorded for this clonotype. The chain carries TRBV29-1 and TRBJ2-7, with 7 bases aligning to TRBD1. After removal of 3 bases from V and 7 bases from J, the junction contained 9 bases not matched to a gene. CDR3 length: 13 amino acids. Germline V gene data show CDR1 as SQVTM and CDR2 as ANQGSEA. The CDR3 coding sequence is TGCAGCGTTGATGAGACAGGGTTCGGAGAGCAGTACTTC. Protein sequence: CSVDETGFGEQYF.

This clonotype has a count of ten or more. The V and J genes are TRBV12-3 or TRBV12-4 and TRBJ1-1; no clear D. V was pared by 5 bases and J by 4 bases, with 11 bases between. The CDR3 covers 13 residues. CDR3 sequence reads: CASSTGLFTEAFF. As DNA, the CDR3 is TGTGCCAGCAGTACCGGACTGTTCACTGAAGCTTTCTTT.

This rearrangement joins TRBV7-2 to TRBJ2-5; 9 bases fit TRBD2. Trimming at V came to 5 bases and at J to 4 bases, leaving 11 bases not matched to a gene. The CDR3 consists of 16 residues. Germline loops: CDR1 SGHTA, CDR2 FQGNSA. The CDR3 coding sequence is TGTGCCAGCAGCCCCGGTGGGATAGCGGGAGTAGAGACCCAGTACTTC. It codes for CASSPGGIAGVETQYF. The full variable domain, completed using reference TRBV7-2 and TRBJ2-5, is GAGVSQSPSNKVTEKGKDVELRCDPISGHTALYWYRQSLGQGLEFLIYFQGNSAPDKSGLPSDRFSAERTGGSVSTLTIQRTQQEDSAVYLCASSPGGIAGVETQYFGPGTRLLVL.

The chain is built from TRBV12-3 or TRBV12-4 and TRBJ1-5, with a weak D call TRBD1 (5 bases). This CDR3 has 13 amino acids. Trimming shortened V by 5 bases and J by 7 bases, and 12 bases separated the two germline ends. CDR3 sequence: CASSTLGVQPQHF. In nucleotides, the CDR3 is TGTGCCAGCAGTACCTTGGGGGTCCAGCCCCAGCATTTT.

This clonotype was counted ten times or more. The J gene is TRBJ2-1, the V gene TRBV28; TRBD2 matches 11 bases. The junction had 5 bases not matched to a gene; V was cut back by 11 bases and J by 5 bases. Germline CDR1 MDHEN, CDR2 SYDVKM. The CDR3 has 13 amino acids. The CDR3 spells CAAKGLADNEQFF. In DNA form, the CDR3 reads TGTGCCGCTAAGGGACTAGCGGACAATGAGCAGTTCTTC. The whole variable domain, remainder taken from reference TRBV28 and TRBJ2-1, is DVKVTQSSRYLVKRTGEKVFLECVQDMDHENMFWYRQDPGLGLRLIYFSYDVKMKEKGDIPEGYSVSREKKERFSLILESASTNQTSMYLCAAKGLADNEQFFGPGTRLTVL.

This clonotype showed up many times. The chain joins TRBV2 to TRBJ2-3; D ambiguous. This CDR3 region has 13 residues. The germline V and J ends were trimmed by 8 bases and 5 bases, with 14 bases remaining between them. Germline V gene data show CDR1 as SNHLY and CDR2 as FYNNEI. The CDR3 is CASAAIAGDTQYF. CDR3 bases: TGTGCCAGCGCCGCGATAGCCGGAGATACGCAGTATTTT.

The rearrangement links TRBV5-1 to TRBJ2-3; no firm D call. V dropped 4 bases and J dropped 3 bases, with 18 bases sitting between them. CDR1 is SGHRS and CDR2 is YFSETQ in the germline V gene. This CDR3 comprises 16 residues. CDR3 residues: CASSPSAPRTTDTQYF. CDR3 DNA: TGCGCCAGCAGCCCGTCAGCGCCCCGAACGACAGATACGCAGTATTTT.